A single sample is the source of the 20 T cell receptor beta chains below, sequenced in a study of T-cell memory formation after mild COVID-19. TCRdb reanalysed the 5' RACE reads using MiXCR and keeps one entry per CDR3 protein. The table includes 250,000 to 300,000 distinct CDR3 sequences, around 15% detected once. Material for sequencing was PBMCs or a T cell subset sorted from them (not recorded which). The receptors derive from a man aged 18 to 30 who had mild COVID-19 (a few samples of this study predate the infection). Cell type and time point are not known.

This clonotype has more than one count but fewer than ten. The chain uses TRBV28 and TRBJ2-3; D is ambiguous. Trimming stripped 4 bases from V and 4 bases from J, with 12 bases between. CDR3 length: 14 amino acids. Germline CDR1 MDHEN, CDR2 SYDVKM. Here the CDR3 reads CASSSQTVADTQYF. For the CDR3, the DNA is TGTGCCAGCAGTTCTCAGACCGTCGCAGATACGCAGTATTTT.

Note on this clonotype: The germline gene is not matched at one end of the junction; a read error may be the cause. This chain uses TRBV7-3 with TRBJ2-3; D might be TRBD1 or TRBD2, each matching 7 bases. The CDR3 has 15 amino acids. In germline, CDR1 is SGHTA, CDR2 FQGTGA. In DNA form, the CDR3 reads TGTGCCAGCAGCCCACAGACAGGGAGGGCAGATATGCAGTATTTT. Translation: CASSPQTGRADMQYF.

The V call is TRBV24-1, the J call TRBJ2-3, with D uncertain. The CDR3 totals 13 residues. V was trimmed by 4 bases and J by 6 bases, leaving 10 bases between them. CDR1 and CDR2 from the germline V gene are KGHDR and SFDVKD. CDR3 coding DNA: TGTGCCACCAGTGAAACGACCCCCGATACGCAGTATTTT. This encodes CATSETTPDTQYF.

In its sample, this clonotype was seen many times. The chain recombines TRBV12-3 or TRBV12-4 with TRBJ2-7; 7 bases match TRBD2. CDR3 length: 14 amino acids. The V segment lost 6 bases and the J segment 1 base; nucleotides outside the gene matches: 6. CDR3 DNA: TGTGCCAGCAGCCCCCGGGACTATTCCTACGAGCAGTACTTC. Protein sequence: CASSPRDYSYEQYF.

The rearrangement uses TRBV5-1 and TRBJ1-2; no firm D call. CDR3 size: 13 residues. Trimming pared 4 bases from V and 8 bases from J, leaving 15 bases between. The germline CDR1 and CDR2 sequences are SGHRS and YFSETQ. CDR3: CASSPQRVNGYTF. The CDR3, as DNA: TGCGCCAGCAGCCCCCAAAGGGTAAACGGCTACACCTTC.

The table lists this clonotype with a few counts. CDR3 sequence reads: CASSSELAGDPYEQYF. CDR3 DNA sequence: TGTGCCAGCAGCTCTGAACTAGCGGGGGACCCCTACGAGCAGTACTTC. This chain joins TRBV21-1 and TRBJ2-7; TRBD2, the table's D call, lacks a check against the DNA. TRBV21-1 is a pseudogene segment. The CDR3 sequence is 16 residues long.

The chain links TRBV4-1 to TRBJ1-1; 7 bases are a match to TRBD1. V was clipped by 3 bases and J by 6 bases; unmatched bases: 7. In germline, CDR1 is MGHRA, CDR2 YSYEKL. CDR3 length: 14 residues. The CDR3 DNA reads TGCGCCAGCAGCCAGACAGGGTTTGATCCTGAAGCTTTCTTT. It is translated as CASSQTGFDPEAFF.

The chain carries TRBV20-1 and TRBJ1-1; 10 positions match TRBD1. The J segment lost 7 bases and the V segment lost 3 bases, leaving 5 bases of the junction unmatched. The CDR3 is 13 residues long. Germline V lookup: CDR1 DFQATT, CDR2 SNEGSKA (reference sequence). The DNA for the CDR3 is TGCAGTGCTAGGACAGGGGGCGGAATTGAAGCTTTCTTT. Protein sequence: CSARTGGGIEAFF.

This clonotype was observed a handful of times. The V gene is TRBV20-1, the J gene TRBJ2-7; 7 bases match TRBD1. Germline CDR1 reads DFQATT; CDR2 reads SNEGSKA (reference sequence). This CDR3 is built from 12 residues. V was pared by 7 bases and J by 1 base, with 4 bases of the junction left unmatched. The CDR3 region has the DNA TGCAGTGTGGAGACAGGGTCCTACGAGCAGTACGTC. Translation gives CSVETGSYEQYV.

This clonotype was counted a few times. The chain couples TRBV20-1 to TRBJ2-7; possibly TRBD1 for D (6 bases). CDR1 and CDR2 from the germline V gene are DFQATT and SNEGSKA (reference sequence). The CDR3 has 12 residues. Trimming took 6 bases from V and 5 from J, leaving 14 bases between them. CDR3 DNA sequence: TGCAGTGCCAGCCTAGGACAGCACGAGCAGTACTTC. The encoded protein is CSASLGQHEQYF.

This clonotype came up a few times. The CDR3 region has the DNA TGTGCCAGCAGTGACTATTCACCCCTCCACTTT. It specifies CASSDYSPLHF. The rearrangement uses TRBV6-4 and TRBJ1-6; D gene ambiguous. The CDR3 is 11 amino acids. CDR1 and CDR2 from the germline V gene are MRHNA and SNTAGT. The V gene lost 1 base and the J gene lost 8 bases, with 0 bases spanning the gap.

Written as DNA, the CDR3 is TGCAGTGCTAGATCTAGCGGGGGGAACCAAGAGACCCAGTACTTC. Its translation: CSARSSGGNQETQYF. The chain joins TRBV20-1 to TRBJ2-5, with TRBD2 matching over 11 bases. Germline V lookup: CDR1 DFQATT, CDR2 SNEGSKA (reference sequence). J was trimmed by 0 bases and V by 2 bases; bases with no gene match: 2. The CDR3 sequence is 15 residues long.

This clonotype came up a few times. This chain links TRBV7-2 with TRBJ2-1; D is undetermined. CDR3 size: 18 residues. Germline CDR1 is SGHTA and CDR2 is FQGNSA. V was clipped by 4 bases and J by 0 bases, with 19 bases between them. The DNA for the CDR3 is TGTGCCAGCAGCTGGCTGCGTGGACCCCAGAGCTCCTACAATGAGCAGTTCTTC. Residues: CASSWLRGPQSSYNEQFF.

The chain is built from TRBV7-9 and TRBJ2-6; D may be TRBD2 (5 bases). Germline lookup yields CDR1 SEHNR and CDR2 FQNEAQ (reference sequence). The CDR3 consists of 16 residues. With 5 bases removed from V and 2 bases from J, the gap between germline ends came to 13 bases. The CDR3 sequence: CASSPRTVAGANVLTF. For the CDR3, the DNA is TGTGCCAGCAGCCCCCGGACTGTTGCTGGGGCCAACGTCCTGACTTTC.

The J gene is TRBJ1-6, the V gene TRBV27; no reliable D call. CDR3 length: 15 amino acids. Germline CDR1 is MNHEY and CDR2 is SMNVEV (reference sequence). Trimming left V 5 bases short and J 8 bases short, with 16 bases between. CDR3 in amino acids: CASSPLAPRDSPLHF. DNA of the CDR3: TGTGCCAGCAGTCCCTTAGCCCCTAGGGATTCACCCCTCCACTTT.

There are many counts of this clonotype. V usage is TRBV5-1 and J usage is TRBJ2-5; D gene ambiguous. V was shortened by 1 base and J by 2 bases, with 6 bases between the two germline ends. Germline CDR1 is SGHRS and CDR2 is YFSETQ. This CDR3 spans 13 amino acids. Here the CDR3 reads CASSLLSQETQYF. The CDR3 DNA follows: TGCGCCAGCAGCTTGTTATCTCAAGAGACCCAGTACTTC. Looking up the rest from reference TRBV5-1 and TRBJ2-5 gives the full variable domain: KAGVTQTPRYLIKTRGQQVTLSCSPISGHRSVSWYQQTPGQGLQFLFEYFSETQRNKGNFPGRFSGRQFSNSRSEMNVSTLELGDSALYLCASSLLSQETQYFGPGTRLLVL.

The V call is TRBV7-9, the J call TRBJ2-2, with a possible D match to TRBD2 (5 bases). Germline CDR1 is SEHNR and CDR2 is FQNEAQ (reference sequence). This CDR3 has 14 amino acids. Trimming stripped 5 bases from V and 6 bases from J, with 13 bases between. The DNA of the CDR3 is TGTGCCAGCAGCCTAGGAGCGGAGGCCGGGGAGCTGTTTTTT. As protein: CASSLGAEAGELFF.

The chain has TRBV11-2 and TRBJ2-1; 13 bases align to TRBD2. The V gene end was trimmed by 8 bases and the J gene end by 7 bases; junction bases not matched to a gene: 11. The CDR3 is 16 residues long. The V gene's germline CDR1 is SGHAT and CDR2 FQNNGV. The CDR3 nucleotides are TGTGCCAGCGGACGAACTAGCGGGGGGGCCGGGAATGAGCAGTTCTTC. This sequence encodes CASGRTSGGAGNEQFF.

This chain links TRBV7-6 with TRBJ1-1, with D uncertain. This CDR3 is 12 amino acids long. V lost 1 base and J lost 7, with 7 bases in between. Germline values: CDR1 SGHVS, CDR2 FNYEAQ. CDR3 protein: CASSLVASEAFF. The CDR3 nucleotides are TGTGCCAGCAGCTTAGTCGCCAGTGAAGCTTTCTTT.

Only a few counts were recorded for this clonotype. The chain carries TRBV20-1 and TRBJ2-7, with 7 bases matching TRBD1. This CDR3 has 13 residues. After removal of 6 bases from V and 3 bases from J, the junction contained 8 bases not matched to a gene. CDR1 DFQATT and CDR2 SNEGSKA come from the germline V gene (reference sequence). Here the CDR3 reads CSARPGTDYEQYF. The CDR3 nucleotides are TGCAGTGCCCGGCCCGGGACAGACTACGAGCAGTACTTC.